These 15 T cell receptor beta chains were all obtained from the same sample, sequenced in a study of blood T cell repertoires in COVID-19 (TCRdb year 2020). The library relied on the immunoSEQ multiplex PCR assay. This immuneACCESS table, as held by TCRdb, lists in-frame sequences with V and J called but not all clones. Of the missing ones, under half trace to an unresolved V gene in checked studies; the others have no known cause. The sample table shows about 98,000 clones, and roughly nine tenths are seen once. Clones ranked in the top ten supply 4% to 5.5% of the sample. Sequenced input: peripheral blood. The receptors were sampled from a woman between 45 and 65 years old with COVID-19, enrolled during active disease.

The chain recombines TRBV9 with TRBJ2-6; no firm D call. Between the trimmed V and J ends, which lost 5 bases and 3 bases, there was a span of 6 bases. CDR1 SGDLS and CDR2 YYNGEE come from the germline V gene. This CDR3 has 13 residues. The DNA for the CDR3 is TGTGCCAGCAGGGGCAATGGGGCCAACGTCCTGACTTTC. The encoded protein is CASRGNGANVLTF.

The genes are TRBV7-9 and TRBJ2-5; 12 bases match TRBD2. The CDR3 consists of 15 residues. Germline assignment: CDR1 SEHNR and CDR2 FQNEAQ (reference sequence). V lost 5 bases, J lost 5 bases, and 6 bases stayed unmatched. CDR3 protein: CASSGHGTSGETQYF. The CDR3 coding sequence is TGTGCCAGCAGCGGACACGGGACTAGCGGGGAGACCCAGTACTTC.

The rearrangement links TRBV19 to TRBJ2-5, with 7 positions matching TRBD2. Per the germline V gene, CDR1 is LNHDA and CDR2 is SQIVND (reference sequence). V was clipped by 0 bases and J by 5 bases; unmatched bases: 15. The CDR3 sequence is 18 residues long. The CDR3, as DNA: TGTGCCAGTAGTATAGATTTTAACAACCAGCGGGAATTTGAGACCCAGTACTTC. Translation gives CASSIDFNNQREFETQYF.

Written as DNA, the CDR3 is TGTGCCAGCAGTTTAAGCTGGAGCGGCTTGAGTCCCGGGGAGCTGTTTTTT. Protein product: CASSLSWSGLSPGELFF. The chain is built from TRBV28 and TRBJ2-2, with D possibly matching TRBD2 (5 bases). Trimming pared 2 bases from V and 6 bases from J, leaving 19 bases between. This CDR3 region has 17 residues. Germline V gene sequence: CDR1 MDHEN, CDR2 SYDVKM.

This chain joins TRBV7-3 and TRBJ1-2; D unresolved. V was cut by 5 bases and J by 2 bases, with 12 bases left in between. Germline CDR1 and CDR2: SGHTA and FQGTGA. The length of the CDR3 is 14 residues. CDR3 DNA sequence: TGTGCCAGCAGCCCGGCGGGTCCCAACTATGGCTACACCTTC. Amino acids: CASSPAGPNYGYTF.

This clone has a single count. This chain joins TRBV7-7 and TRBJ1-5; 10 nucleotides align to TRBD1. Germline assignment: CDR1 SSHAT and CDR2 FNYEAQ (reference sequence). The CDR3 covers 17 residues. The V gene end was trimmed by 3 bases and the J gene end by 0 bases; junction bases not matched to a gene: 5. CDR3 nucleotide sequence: TGTGCCAGCAGCTTGGGGGACAGGGGTATTAGCAATCAGCCCCAGCATTTT. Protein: CASSLGDRGISNQPQHF.

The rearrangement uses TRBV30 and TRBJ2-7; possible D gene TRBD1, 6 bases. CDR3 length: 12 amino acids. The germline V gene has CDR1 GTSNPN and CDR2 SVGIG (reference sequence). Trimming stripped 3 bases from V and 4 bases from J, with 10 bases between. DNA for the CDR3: TGTGCCTGGAGCTTAAGGGGGTACGAGCAGTACTTC. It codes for CAWSLRGYEQYF.

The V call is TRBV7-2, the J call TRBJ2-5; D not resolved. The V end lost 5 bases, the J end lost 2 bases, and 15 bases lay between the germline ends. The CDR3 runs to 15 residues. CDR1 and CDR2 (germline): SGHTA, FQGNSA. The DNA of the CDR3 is TGTGCCAGCAGCATCAATGGAGCCTGGCAAGAGACCCAGTACTTC. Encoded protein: CASSINGAWQETQYF.

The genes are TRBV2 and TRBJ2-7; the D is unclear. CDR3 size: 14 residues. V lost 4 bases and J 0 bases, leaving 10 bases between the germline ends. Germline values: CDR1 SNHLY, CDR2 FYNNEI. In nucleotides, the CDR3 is TGTGCCAGCAGTGGGTCATTGAGCTCCTACGAGCAGTACTTC. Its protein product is CASSGSLSSYEQYF.

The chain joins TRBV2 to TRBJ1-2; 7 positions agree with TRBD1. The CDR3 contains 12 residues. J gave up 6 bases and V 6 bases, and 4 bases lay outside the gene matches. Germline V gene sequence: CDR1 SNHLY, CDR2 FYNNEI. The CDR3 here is CASRGDRDGYTF. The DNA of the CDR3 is TGTGCCAGCAGGGGGGACAGAGATGGCTACACCTTC. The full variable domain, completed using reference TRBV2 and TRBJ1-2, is EPEVTQTPSHQVTQMGQEVILRCVPISNHLYFYWYRQILGQKVEFLVSFYNNEISEKSEIFDDQFSVERPDGSNFTLKIRSTKLEDSAMYFCASRGDRDGYTFGSGTRLTVV.

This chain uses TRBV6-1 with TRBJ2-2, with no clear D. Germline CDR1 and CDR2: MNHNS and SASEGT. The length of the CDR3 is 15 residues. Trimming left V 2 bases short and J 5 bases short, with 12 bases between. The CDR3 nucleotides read TGTGCCAGCAGTGAATTTACTGATATTACCGGGGAGCTGTTTTTT. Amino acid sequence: CASSEFTDITGELFF.

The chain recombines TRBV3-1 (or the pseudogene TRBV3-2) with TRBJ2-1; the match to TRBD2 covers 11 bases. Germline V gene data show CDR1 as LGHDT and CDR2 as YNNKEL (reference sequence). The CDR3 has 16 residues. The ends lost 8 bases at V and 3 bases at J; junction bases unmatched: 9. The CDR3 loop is CASGISGGAVYNEQFF. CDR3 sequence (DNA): TGTGCCAGCGGGATTAGCGGGGGGGCGGTCTACAATGAGCAGTTCTTC.

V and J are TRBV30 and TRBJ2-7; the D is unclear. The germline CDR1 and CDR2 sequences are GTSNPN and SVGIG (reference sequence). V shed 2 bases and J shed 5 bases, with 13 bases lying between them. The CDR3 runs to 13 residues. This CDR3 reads CAWSLQRIDEQYF. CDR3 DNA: TGTGCCTGGAGTTTACAGAGAATCGACGAGCAGTACTTC. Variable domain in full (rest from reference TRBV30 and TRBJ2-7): SQTIHQWPATLVQPVGSPLSLECTVEGTSNPNLYWYRQAAGRGLQLLFYSVGIGQISSEVPQNLSASRPQDRQFILSSKKLLLSDSGFYLCAWSLQRIDEQYFGPGTRLTVT.

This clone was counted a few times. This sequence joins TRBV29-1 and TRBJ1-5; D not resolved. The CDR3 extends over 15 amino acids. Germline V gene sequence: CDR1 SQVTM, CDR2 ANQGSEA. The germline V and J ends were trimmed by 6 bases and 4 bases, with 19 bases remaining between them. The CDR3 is CSVADGILGNQPQHF. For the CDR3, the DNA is TGCAGCGTGGCGGACGGGATACTTGGTAATCAGCCCCAGCATTTT.

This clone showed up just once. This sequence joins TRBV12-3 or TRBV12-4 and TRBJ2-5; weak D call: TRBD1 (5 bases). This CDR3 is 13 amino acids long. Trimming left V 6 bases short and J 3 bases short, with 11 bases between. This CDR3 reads CASSSGFEETQYF. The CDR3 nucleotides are TGTGCCAGCAGCTCAGGGTTTGAAGAGACCCAGTACTTC.